A single TCR beta chain is shown here with its context. Its antigen is not known. The germline V and J ends were trimmed by 3 bases and 4 bases, with 12 bases remaining between them. The CDR3 sequence is 14 residues long. The record originates from a study of T cells in Graves' hyperthyroidism and ophthalmopathy. Looking at the study overall: Peripheral blood was obtained at initial diagnosis, preceding any treatment. Findings and caveats of the study: In simple terms, a model built on 13 V-J features told ophthalmopathy apart from stable hyperthyroidism. Blood also showed most of the thyroid clonotypes that were expanded above 0.001. Before onset, ophthalmopathy was predicted by the model a median about six months earlier.

Amplified TCR beta CDR3 regions came from RNA transcripts. The TCR CDR3 was amplified in a first-round RT-PCR using the HTBI primer set. A single record per CDR3 protein comes from TCRdb applying MiXCR to the multiplex PCR reads. The table shows 300,000 to 450,000 distinct CDR3 sequences, with about a sixth occurring only once. Sequencing input: blood. The clonotype comes from a woman between 40 and 55 years old with Graves' ophthalmopathy. The V gene is TRBV12-3 or TRBV12-4, the J gene TRBJ1-2; perhaps TRBD1 as D (5 bases). The CDR3 nucleotides read TGTGCCAGCAGTTTTGAGGGGTTAGGCTATGGCTACACCTTC. Its protein product is CASSFEGLGYGYTF.